This TCR beta chain was recovered during a study of T cells after yellow fever vaccination. A single record per CDR3 protein comes from TCRdb applying MiXCR to the 5' RACE reads. The sample has about 240,000 distinct CDR3 sequences, roughly 3.7% seen once. Broader study findings: Once the booster was given, most primary-vaccination clones reappeared, at approximately 97% for CD4 and over 70% for CD8.

Details on this clonotype: Its specificity is unknown.

Germline CDR1 is SNHLY and CDR2 is FYNNEI. The CDR3 is 13 residues long. The V gene lost 5 bases and the J gene lost 11 bases, with 18 bases spanning the gap. The clonotype comes from a man aged 18-30 years who received the YFV17D yellow fever vaccine. Sequencing used PBMCs, obtained 15 days after the yellow fever booster vaccination. The chain carries TRBV2 and TRBJ1-1; D is uncertain. CDR3 region: CASSQRSGGFAFF. The DNA for the CDR3 is TGTGCCAGCAGTCAAAGAAGCGGAGGGTTCGCTTTCTTT.